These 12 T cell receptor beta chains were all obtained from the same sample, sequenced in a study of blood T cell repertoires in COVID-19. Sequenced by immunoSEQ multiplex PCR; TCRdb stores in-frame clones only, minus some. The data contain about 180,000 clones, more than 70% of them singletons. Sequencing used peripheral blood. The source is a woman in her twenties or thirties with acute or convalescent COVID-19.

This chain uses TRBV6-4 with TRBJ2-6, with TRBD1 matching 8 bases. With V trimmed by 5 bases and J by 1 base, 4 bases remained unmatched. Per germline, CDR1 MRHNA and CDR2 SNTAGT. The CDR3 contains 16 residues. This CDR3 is CASSRDRFSGANVLTF. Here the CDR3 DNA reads TGTGCCAGCAGTAGGGACAGGTTTTCTGGGGCCAACGTCCTGACTTTC.

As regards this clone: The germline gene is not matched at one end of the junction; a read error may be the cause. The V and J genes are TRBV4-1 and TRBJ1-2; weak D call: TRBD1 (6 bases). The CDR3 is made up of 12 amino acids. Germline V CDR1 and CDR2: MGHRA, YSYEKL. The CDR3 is CASSQDRVGQFF. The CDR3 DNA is TGCGCCAGCAGCCAAGATAGAGTCGGACAGTTTTTC.

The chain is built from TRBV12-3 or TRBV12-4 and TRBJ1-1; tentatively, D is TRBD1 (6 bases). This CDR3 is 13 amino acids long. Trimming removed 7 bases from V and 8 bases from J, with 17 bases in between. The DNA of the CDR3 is TGTGCCAGCACCCTGACAGGAAAGATGGAAGCTTTCTTT. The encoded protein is CASTLTGKMEAFF.

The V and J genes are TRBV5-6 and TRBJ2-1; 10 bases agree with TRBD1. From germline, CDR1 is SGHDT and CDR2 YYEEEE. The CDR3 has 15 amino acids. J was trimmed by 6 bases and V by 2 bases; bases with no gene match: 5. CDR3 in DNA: TGTGCCAGCAGCTTCCCCGGACAGGGGGTCAATGAGCAGTTCTTC. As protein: CASSFPGQGVNEQFF.

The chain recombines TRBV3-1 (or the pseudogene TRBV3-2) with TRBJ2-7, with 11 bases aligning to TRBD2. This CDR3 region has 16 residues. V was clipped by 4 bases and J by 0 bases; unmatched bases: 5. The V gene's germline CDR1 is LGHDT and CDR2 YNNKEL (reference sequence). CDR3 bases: TGTGCCAGCAGCCGAATAGCGGGAGGGAGCTCCTACGAGCAGTACTTC. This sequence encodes CASSRIAGGSSYEQYF.

CDR3 nucleotide sequence: TGTGCCAGTAGTAGAAGACAGGGGTTACTGGATCAGCCCCAGCATTTT. It specifies CASSRRQGLLDQPQHF. J is TRBJ1-5 and V is TRBV19, with 8 bases lining up with TRBD1. The CDR3 consists of 16 residues. In germline, CDR1 is LNHDA, CDR2 SQIVND (reference sequence). V was pared by 4 bases and J by 5 bases, with 10 bases of the junction left unmatched.

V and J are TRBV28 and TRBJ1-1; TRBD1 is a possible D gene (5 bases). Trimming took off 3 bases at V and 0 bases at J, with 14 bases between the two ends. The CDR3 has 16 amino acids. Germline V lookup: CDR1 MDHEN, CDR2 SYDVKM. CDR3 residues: CASSFRRQSMNTEAFF. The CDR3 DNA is TGTGCCAGCAGTTTCCGCCGACAGAGCATGAACACTGAAGCTTTCTTT.

For the CDR3, the DNA is TGTGCTAGTGGTGGGACCGGGACACAAGTTTACGAGCAGTACTTC. Encoded protein: CASGGTGTQVYEQYF. The chain carries TRBV12-5 and TRBJ2-7; a weak D match, TRBD1 (6 bases). CDR1 and CDR2 (germline): LGHNT, FRNRAP. The CDR3 has 15 amino acids. V was pared by 5 bases and J by 4 bases, with 18 bases between.

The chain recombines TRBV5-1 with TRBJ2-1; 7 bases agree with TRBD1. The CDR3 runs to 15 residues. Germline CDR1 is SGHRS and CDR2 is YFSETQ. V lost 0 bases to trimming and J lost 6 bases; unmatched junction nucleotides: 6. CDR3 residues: CASSLGGQTSNEQFF. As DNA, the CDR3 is TGCGCCAGCAGCTTGGGGGGACAGACAAGCAATGAGCAGTTCTTC.

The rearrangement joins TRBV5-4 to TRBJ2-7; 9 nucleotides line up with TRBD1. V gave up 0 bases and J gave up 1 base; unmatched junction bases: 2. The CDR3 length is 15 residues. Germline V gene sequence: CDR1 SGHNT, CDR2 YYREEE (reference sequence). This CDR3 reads CASSLGQGVSYEQYF. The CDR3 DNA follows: TGTGCCAGCAGCTTGGGACAGGGGGTATCCTACGAGCAGTACTTC.

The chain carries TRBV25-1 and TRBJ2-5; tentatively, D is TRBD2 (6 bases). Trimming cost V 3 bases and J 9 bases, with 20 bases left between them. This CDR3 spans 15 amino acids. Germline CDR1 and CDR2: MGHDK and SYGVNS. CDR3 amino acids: CASSDRSRDFFAQYF. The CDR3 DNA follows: TGTGCCAGCAGTGATAGATCGCGGGACTTCTTCGCCCAGTACTTC.

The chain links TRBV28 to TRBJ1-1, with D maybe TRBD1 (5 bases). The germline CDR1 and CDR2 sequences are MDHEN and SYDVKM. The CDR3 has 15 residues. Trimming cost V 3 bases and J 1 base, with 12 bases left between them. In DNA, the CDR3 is TGTGCCAGCAGTTTCGCCCGGGACTGGAACACTGAAGCTTTCTTT. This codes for CASSFARDWNTEAFF.